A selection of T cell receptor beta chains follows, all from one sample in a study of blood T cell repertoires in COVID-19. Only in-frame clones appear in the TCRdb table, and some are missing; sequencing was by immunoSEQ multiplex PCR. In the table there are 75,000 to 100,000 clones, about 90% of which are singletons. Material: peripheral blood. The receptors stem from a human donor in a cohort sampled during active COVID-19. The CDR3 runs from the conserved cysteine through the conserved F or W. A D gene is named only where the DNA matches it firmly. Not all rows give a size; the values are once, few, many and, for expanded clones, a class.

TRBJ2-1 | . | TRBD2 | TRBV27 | TGTGCCAGCAGCAGAACACTAGCGGATCTTTACAATGAGCAGTTCTTC | CASSRTLADLYNEQFF
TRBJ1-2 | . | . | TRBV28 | TGTGCCAGCAGGGGCTTCGGGACTACCCAAACCTATGGCTACACCTTC | CASRGFGTTQTYGYTF
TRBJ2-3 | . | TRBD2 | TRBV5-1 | TGCGCCAGCAGCCCCGGCCTCCTAGCGGGAACAGATACGCAGTATTTT | CASSPGLLAGTDTQYF
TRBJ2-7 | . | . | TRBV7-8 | TGTGCCAGCAGCTCTTCTGGCCTCGAGCAGTACTTC | CASSSSGLEQYF
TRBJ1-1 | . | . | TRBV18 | TGTGCCAGCTCACAGATCGGGACACAGAACACTGAAGCTTTCTTT | CASSQIGTQNTEAFF
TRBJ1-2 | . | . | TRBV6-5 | TGTGCCAGCAGTCCTCGGGGGGGCACCGGCTACACCTTC | CASSPRGGTGYTF
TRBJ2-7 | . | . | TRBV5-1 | TGCGCCAGCAGCTCGAGCGCGACAGGCTACGAGCAGTACTTC | CASSSSATGYEQYF
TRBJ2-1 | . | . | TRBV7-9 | TGTGCCAGCAGCTTAACGGGTTCCCGAACCTACAATGAGCAGTTCTTC | CASSLTGSRTYNEQFF
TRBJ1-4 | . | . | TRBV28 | TGTGCCAGCAGTTTTGCCTTGGGAGTCGAGCGTGAAAAACTGTTTTTT | CASSFALGVEREKLFF
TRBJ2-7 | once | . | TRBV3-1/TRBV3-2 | TGTGCCAGCAGCTTGAGCTCCTACGAGCAGTACTTC | CASSLSSYEQYF
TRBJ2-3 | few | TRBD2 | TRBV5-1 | TGCGCCAGCAGCTTAGGCGGACTAGCGTCGTATACTTCTAGCACAGATACGCAGTATTTT | CASSLGGLASYTSSTDTQYF
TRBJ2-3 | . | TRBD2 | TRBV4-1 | TGCGCCAGCAGCCGACATGGAAGCCCCCGGAGCGGGATGCTCACAGATACGCAGTATTTT | CASSRHGSPRSGMLTDTQYF
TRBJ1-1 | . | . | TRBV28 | TGTGCCAGCAGTTTATTAGAGATAGCGAGCACTGAAGCTTTCTTT | CASSLLEIASTEAFF
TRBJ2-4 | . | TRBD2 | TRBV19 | TGTGCCAGTAGGCGGGGACTAGATGTGAACATTCAGTACTTC | CASRRGLDVNIQYF
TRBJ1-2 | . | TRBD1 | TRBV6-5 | TGTGCCAGCAGTTACTCGGGACAGCTCTATGGCTACACCTTC | CASSYSGQLYGYTF
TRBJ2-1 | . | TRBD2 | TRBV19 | TGTGCCAGTAGGACTAGCGGGAGGGCGAATGAGCAGTTCTTC | CASRTSGRANEQFF
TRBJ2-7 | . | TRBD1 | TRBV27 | TGTGCCAGCAGTCCTAGGACAGGGCCCTACGAGCAGTACTTC | CASSPRTGPYEQYF
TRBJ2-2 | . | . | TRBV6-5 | TGTGCCAGCAGTTACTCGGGCCTCACCGGGGAGCTGTTTTTT | CASSYSGLTGELFF
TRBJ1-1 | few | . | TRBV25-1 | TGTGCCAGCAGTGAATATAGGTCTGGGGGCTTAAGGAACACTGAAGCTTTCTTT | CASSEYRSGGLRNTEAFF
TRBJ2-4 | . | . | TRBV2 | TGTGCCAGCAGCATGGGACTCCGGGGCATTCAGTACTTC | CASSMGLRGIQYF
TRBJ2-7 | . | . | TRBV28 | TGTGCCAGCAGTCGTTACCTTGGAGCTTCCGAGCAGTACTTC | CASSRYLGASEQYF
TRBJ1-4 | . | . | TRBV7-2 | TGTGCCAGCAGCTCTGACAGCTCTCAAAATGAAAAACTGTTTTTT | CASSSDSSQNEKLFF
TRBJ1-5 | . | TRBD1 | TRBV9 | TGTGCCAGCACCCCCGATGGACAGGGAAGTCAGCCCCAGCATTTT | CASTPDGQGSQPQHF
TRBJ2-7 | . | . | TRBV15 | TGTGCCACCAGCAGAGTACCGGGAAGTATGACCTACGAGCAGTACTTC | CATSRVPGSMTYEQYF
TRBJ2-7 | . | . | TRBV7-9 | TGTGCCAGCAGCTTAGGAAGGGGCGAGCAGTACTTC | CASSLGRGEQYF
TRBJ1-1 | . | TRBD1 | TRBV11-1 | TGTGCCAGCAGCTCCGCGGACAGGGGTGACACTGAAGCTTTCTTT | CASSSADRGDTEAFF
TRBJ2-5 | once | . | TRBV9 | TGTGCCAGCAGCGTAGGTCAGGGGGGAAGAGAGACCCAGTACTTC | CASSVGQGGRETQYF
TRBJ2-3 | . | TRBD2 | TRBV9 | TGTGCCAGCAGCGGGGGGATTAGCGGGAGGGCCGGGACAGATACGCAGTATTTT | CASSGGISGRAGTDTQYF
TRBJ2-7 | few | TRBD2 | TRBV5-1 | TGCGCCAGCAGCTTGGGTCCTAGCGGGGCTACCTACGAGCAGTACTTC | CASSLGPSGATYEQYF
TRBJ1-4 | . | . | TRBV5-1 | TGCGCCAGCAGCCCCTCCGGCAGGGGCGAAAATGAAAAACTGTTTTTT | CASSPSGRGENEKLFF
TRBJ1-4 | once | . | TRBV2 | TGTGCCAGCAGTCCCCTCAGGGTTACTAATGAAAAACTGTTTTTT | CASSPLRVTNEKLFF
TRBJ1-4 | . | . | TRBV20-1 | TGCAGTGCTAGTGCGCAGGGTGGGGAAAAACTGTTTTTT | CSASAQGGEKLFF